Following are 19 T cell receptor beta chains from one sample sequenced in a study of T-cell reconstitution after alpha-beta-depleted transplantation in children (TCRdb year 2016). Library creation used PCR. Reads for this sample came from an Illumina HiSeq 2500. TCR library preparation used molecular barcoding, with unique molecular identifiers applied to normalize quantification of the TCRbeta repertoire. The public reads were reprocessed in TCRdb via fastp at Q25 and MiXCR, keeping in-frame beta chains. Rows with one shared CDR3 protein collapse into an entry with the most common genes and DNA. Within this sample are about 200,000 distinct CDR3 sequences, with about 14% of them counted one time only. Around 13% of the sample is in the top ten clones. Source: PBMCs from the stem cell graft donor, taken from the stem cell graft. These receptors came from a human donor who donated a stem cell graft to a child with acute lymphoblastic leukemia.

This clonotype was seen ten or more times. V is TRBV6-1 and J is TRBJ1-1; 9 nucleotides line up with TRBD1. Germline CDR1 is MNHNS and CDR2 is SASEGT. J gave up 10 bases and V 6 bases, and 9 bases lay outside the gene matches. The CDR3 is 13 amino acids. The CDR3 sequence: CASRTPGQGPAFF. As DNA, the CDR3 is TGTGCCAGCAGAACCCCGGGACAGGGCCCAGCTTTCTTT.

At least ten counts were recorded for this clonotype. The chain joins TRBV3-1 to TRBJ2-1, with unresolved D. Per the germline V gene, CDR1 is LGHDT and CDR2 is YNNKEL (reference sequence). The CDR3 length is 11 residues. V lost 3 bases and J lost 7, with 4 bases in between. CDR3 sequence reads: CASSHSNEQFF. CDR3 bases: TGTGCCAGCAGCCACTCAAATGAGCAGTTCTTC.

This clonotype was detected ten times or more. V usage is TRBV12-3 or TRBV12-4 and J usage is TRBJ2-5, with 9 bases fitting TRBD2. This CDR3 contains 15 residues. Trimming removed 5 bases from V and 5 bases from J; junction bases left unmatched: 9. The CDR3 sequence is CASSETGTSSETQYF. The CDR3 DNA reads TGTGCCAGCAGTGAAACCGGGACTAGCAGTGAGACCCAGTACTTC.

This rearrangement joins TRBV4-1 to TRBJ2-2; 7 bases are a match to TRBD2. Germline-derived CDR1 and CDR2 are MGHRA and YSYEKL. Unmatched junction bases numbered 9, after V lost 1 base and J lost 1 base. This CDR3 spans 18 amino acids. This chain's CDR3 is CASSQVPKVAGNTGELFF. In DNA, the CDR3 is TGCGCCAGCAGCCAAGTCCCAAAGGTAGCGGGGAACACCGGGGAGCTGTTTTTT.

This clonotype was recorded at least ten times. The V call is TRBV7-2, the J call TRBJ1-1, with D possibly matching TRBD1 (5 bases). The CDR3 runs to 14 residues. Germline CDR1 and CDR2: SGHTA and FQGNSA. Trimming removed 7 bases at V and 1 base at J, with 13 bases between. The CDR3: CASKRGAGNTEAFF. The CDR3 DNA reads TGTGCCAGCAAGAGAGGGGCAGGGAACACTGAAGCTTTCTTT. Variable domain in full (rest from reference TRBV7-2 and TRBJ1-1): GAGVSQSPSNKVTEKGKDVELRCDPISGHTALYWYRQSLGQGLEFLIYFQGNSAPDKSGLPSDRFSAERTGGSVSTLTIQRTQQEDSAVYLCASKRGAGNTEAFFGQGTRLTVV.

With regard to this clonotype: At one end, the junction sequence differs from germline, possibly due to a read error. The chain carries TRBV20-1 and TRBJ1-5; no definite D call. CDR1 is DFQATT, CDR2 SNEGSKA, per germline (reference sequence). This CDR3 is built from 15 residues. The chain's CDR3 is CSAGSLGDTNRPQHF. In nucleotides, the CDR3 is TGCAGTGCTGGATCTTTGGGCGACACAAATCGGCCCCAGCATTTT.

The chain combines TRBV5-1 with TRBJ2-1, with D possibly being TRBD2 (6 bases). V was trimmed by 2 bases and J by 7 bases, leaving 19 bases between them. The germline V gene has CDR1 SGHRS and CDR2 YFSETQ. This CDR3 comprises 16 residues. In nucleotides, the CDR3 is TGCGCCAGCAGCTTCCGGCTAATGGGGGAGGCTAATGAGCAGTTCTTC. Translation gives CASSFRLMGEANEQFF.

The V and J genes are TRBV7-9 and TRBJ2-1; D unresolved. Germline V gene sequence: CDR1 SEHNR, CDR2 FQNEAQ (reference sequence). V was cut by 7 bases and J by 5 bases, with 21 bases left in between. CDR3 length: 16 residues. CDR3 residues: CASILGGIPNNNEQFF. In DNA, the CDR3 is TGTGCCAGCATCCTGGGTGGGATCCCGAACAACAATGAGCAGTTCTTC.

This clonotype showed up many times. The rearrangement joins TRBV6-2 or TRBV6-3 to TRBJ2-7; either TRBD1 or TRBD2 may fit D (5 bases each). Between the trimmed V and J ends, which lost 4 bases and 4 bases, there was a span of 17 bases. CDR3 size: 15 residues. Germline V gene sequence: CDR1 MNHEY, CDR2 SVGEGT. CDR3 region: CASSSPREGAYEQYF. In nucleotides, the CDR3 is TGTGCCAGCAGTTCGCCCCGGGAAGGGGCGTACGAGCAGTACTTC.

The chain recombines TRBV12-3 or TRBV12-4 with TRBJ2-7; no definite D call. Trimming removed 3 bases at V and 8 bases at J, with 8 bases between. The CDR3 length is 11 residues. CDR3 sequence: CASSLVAQQYF. The CDR3 coding sequence is TGTGCCAGCAGTTTGGTAGCCCAGCAGTACTTC.

The gene calls are TRBV5-4 and TRBJ2-6; no clear D gene. The CDR3 is made up of 14 amino acids. The germline V gene has CDR1 SGHNT and CDR2 YYREEE (reference sequence). The germline V and J ends were trimmed by 1 base and 2 bases, with 4 bases remaining between them. The CDR3 spells CASSLFTGANVLTF. CDR3 nucleotide sequence: TGTGCCAGCAGCTTGTTTACTGGGGCCAACGTCCTGACTTTC. Full variable domain (rest looked up from reference TRBV5-4 and TRBJ2-6): ETGVTQSPTHLIKTRGQQVTLRCSSQSGHNTVSWYQQALGQGPQFIFQYYREEENGRGNFPPRFSGLQFPNYSSELNVNALELDDSALYLCASSLFTGANVLTFGAGSRLTVL.

The gene calls are TRBV30 and TRBJ2-7, with 10 positions matching TRBD2. The CDR3 sequence is 11 residues long. The germline gives CDR1 GTSNPN, CDR2 SVGIG (reference sequence). V dropped 8 bases and J dropped 3; count of bases not matched to a gene: 1. CDR3 DNA sequence: TGTGCCGGGACTAGCGACTACGAGCAGTACTTC. As protein: CAGTSDYEQYF.

The table lists this clonotype with many counts. An end of the junction does not agree with germline; a read error may underlie this. The CDR3 sequence: CASSLVEGVTDF. CDR3 nucleotides: TGTGCCAGCAGCTTAGTGGAGGGGGTTACGGACTTC. The chain uses TRBV7-9 and TRBJ2-7; D possibly uses TRBD1 or TRBD2 (6 bases each). The CDR3 has 12 residues. Germline V gives CDR1 SEHNR, CDR2 FQNEAQ (reference sequence).

The V call is TRBV5-1, the J call TRBJ1-3; D is possibly TRBD1 (6 bases). Germline V lookup: CDR1 SGHRS, CDR2 YFSETQ. The V end was cut by 0 bases, the J end by 0 bases, with 13 bases between. CDR3 length equals 17 residues. The CDR3 is CASSLGRGPISGNTIYF. CDR3 in DNA: TGCGCCAGCAGCTTGGGACGGGGGCCGATCTCTGGAAACACCATATATTTT.

This clonotype was seen many times. The V and J genes are TRBV7-2 and TRBJ2-5, with a tentative D call TRBD1 (6 bases). The CDR3 is made up of 14 amino acids. The ends were cut back, 2 bases at V and 5 bases at J, with 12 bases in the middle. The germline V gene encodes CDR1 SGHTA and CDR2 FQGNSA. CDR3 region: CASSLHRVGETQYF. CDR3 nucleotides: TGTGCCAGCAGCTTACACAGGGTAGGGGAGACCCAGTACTTC. Using reference TRBV7-2 and TRBJ2-5 for the parts outside the CDR3, the full variable domain is GAGVSQSPSNKVTEKGKDVELRCDPISGHTALYWYRQSLGQGLEFLIYFQGNSAPDKSGLPSDRFSAERTGGSVSTLTIQRTQQEDSAVYLCASSLHRVGETQYFGPGTRLLVL.

Only a few counts were recorded for this clonotype. The rearrangement joins TRBV9 to TRBJ1-2; 7 nucleotides agree with TRBD1. The CDR3 runs to 14 residues. V dropped 3 bases and J dropped 6; count of bases not matched to a gene: 8. Germline lookup yields CDR1 SGDLS and CDR2 YYNGEE. The CDR3 region is CASSERTGFHGYTF. In DNA form, the CDR3 reads TGTGCCAGCAGCGAAAGGACAGGATTTCATGGCTACACCTTC. The full variable domain, completed using reference TRBV9 and TRBJ1-2, is DSGVTQTPKHLITATGQRVTLRCSPRSGDLSVYWYQQSLDQGLQFLIQYYNGEERAKGNILERFSAQQFPDLHSELNLSSLELGDSALYFCASSERTGFHGYTFGSGTRLTVV.

This rearrangement joins TRBV7-9 to TRBJ2-3, with 8 nucleotides matching TRBD1. Germline V lookup: CDR1 SEHNR, CDR2 FQNEAQ (reference sequence). The V segment lost 5 bases and the J segment 2 bases; nucleotides outside the gene matches: 12. There are 17 residues in the CDR3. The CDR3: CASSHFYDRGHTDTQYF. CDR3 sequence (DNA): TGTGCCAGCAGCCACTTTTACGACAGGGGTCACACAGATACGCAGTATTTT.

This clonotype was seen many times. This chain uses TRBV5-1 with TRBJ2-6; 10 bases are shared with TRBD2. Germline CDR1 SGHRS, CDR2 YFSETQ. Trimming took 0 bases from V and 3 from J; bases not matched to a gene: 3. The CDR3 is 17 amino acids. The CDR3 coding sequence is TGCGCCAGCAGCTTGGCCCTAGCGGGAGTTGGGGCCAACGTCCTGACTTTC. Protein product: CASSLALAGVGANVLTF.

This clonotype was seen at least ten times. Here the CDR3 DNA reads TGTGCCAGCAGCCCAGACCGTTTTTCCGGGACAGCGAACACCGGGGAGCTGTTTTTT. This sequence encodes CASSPDRFSGTANTGELFF. The chain links TRBV12-3 or TRBV12-4 to TRBJ2-2; 7 bases fit TRBD1. The CDR3 contains 19 residues. Trimming at V came to 6 bases and at J to 0 bases, leaving 16 bases not matched to a gene.